Only a few counts were recorded for the clone carrying this T cell receptor (gamma chain). Its target is unknown. With a far larger clone one base away, a read error is the likely cause. Other DNA sequences of this sample code for an identical CDR3. TCRdb fed the multiplex PCR reads to CATT. The table lists approximately 30,000 gamma-chain clones, around 1.4% of them singletons. The CDR3 totals 13 residues. Germline CDR1 and CDR2: GITISATS and ISYDGTV (reference sequence). Bulk repertoires came from Vgamma9/Vdelta2+ or Vdelta2-negative gammadelta T cells flow-sorted from PBMC. The sample comes from a study of γδ T cells in repeated Plasmodium falciparum infection. The wider study: Four controlled malaria infections with P. falciparum NF54 spanned about 600 days. Study-wide findings and caveats: Vgamma9/Vdelta2+ T cells showed a stable polyclonal repertoire with shared TCRgamma sequences.

The receptor was isolated from a pool of human donors (malaria-infected and uninfected, not separated). The rearrangement links TRGV9 to TRGJ1 or TRGJ2. TCRdb lists no J gene, so it was determined here by aligning the DNA to germline. The source material was gamma-delta T cells from blood. This chain's CDR3 is CALWDPNYYKKLF. The CDR3 DNA is TGTGCCCTGTGGGATCCGAATTATTATAAGAAACTCTTT.